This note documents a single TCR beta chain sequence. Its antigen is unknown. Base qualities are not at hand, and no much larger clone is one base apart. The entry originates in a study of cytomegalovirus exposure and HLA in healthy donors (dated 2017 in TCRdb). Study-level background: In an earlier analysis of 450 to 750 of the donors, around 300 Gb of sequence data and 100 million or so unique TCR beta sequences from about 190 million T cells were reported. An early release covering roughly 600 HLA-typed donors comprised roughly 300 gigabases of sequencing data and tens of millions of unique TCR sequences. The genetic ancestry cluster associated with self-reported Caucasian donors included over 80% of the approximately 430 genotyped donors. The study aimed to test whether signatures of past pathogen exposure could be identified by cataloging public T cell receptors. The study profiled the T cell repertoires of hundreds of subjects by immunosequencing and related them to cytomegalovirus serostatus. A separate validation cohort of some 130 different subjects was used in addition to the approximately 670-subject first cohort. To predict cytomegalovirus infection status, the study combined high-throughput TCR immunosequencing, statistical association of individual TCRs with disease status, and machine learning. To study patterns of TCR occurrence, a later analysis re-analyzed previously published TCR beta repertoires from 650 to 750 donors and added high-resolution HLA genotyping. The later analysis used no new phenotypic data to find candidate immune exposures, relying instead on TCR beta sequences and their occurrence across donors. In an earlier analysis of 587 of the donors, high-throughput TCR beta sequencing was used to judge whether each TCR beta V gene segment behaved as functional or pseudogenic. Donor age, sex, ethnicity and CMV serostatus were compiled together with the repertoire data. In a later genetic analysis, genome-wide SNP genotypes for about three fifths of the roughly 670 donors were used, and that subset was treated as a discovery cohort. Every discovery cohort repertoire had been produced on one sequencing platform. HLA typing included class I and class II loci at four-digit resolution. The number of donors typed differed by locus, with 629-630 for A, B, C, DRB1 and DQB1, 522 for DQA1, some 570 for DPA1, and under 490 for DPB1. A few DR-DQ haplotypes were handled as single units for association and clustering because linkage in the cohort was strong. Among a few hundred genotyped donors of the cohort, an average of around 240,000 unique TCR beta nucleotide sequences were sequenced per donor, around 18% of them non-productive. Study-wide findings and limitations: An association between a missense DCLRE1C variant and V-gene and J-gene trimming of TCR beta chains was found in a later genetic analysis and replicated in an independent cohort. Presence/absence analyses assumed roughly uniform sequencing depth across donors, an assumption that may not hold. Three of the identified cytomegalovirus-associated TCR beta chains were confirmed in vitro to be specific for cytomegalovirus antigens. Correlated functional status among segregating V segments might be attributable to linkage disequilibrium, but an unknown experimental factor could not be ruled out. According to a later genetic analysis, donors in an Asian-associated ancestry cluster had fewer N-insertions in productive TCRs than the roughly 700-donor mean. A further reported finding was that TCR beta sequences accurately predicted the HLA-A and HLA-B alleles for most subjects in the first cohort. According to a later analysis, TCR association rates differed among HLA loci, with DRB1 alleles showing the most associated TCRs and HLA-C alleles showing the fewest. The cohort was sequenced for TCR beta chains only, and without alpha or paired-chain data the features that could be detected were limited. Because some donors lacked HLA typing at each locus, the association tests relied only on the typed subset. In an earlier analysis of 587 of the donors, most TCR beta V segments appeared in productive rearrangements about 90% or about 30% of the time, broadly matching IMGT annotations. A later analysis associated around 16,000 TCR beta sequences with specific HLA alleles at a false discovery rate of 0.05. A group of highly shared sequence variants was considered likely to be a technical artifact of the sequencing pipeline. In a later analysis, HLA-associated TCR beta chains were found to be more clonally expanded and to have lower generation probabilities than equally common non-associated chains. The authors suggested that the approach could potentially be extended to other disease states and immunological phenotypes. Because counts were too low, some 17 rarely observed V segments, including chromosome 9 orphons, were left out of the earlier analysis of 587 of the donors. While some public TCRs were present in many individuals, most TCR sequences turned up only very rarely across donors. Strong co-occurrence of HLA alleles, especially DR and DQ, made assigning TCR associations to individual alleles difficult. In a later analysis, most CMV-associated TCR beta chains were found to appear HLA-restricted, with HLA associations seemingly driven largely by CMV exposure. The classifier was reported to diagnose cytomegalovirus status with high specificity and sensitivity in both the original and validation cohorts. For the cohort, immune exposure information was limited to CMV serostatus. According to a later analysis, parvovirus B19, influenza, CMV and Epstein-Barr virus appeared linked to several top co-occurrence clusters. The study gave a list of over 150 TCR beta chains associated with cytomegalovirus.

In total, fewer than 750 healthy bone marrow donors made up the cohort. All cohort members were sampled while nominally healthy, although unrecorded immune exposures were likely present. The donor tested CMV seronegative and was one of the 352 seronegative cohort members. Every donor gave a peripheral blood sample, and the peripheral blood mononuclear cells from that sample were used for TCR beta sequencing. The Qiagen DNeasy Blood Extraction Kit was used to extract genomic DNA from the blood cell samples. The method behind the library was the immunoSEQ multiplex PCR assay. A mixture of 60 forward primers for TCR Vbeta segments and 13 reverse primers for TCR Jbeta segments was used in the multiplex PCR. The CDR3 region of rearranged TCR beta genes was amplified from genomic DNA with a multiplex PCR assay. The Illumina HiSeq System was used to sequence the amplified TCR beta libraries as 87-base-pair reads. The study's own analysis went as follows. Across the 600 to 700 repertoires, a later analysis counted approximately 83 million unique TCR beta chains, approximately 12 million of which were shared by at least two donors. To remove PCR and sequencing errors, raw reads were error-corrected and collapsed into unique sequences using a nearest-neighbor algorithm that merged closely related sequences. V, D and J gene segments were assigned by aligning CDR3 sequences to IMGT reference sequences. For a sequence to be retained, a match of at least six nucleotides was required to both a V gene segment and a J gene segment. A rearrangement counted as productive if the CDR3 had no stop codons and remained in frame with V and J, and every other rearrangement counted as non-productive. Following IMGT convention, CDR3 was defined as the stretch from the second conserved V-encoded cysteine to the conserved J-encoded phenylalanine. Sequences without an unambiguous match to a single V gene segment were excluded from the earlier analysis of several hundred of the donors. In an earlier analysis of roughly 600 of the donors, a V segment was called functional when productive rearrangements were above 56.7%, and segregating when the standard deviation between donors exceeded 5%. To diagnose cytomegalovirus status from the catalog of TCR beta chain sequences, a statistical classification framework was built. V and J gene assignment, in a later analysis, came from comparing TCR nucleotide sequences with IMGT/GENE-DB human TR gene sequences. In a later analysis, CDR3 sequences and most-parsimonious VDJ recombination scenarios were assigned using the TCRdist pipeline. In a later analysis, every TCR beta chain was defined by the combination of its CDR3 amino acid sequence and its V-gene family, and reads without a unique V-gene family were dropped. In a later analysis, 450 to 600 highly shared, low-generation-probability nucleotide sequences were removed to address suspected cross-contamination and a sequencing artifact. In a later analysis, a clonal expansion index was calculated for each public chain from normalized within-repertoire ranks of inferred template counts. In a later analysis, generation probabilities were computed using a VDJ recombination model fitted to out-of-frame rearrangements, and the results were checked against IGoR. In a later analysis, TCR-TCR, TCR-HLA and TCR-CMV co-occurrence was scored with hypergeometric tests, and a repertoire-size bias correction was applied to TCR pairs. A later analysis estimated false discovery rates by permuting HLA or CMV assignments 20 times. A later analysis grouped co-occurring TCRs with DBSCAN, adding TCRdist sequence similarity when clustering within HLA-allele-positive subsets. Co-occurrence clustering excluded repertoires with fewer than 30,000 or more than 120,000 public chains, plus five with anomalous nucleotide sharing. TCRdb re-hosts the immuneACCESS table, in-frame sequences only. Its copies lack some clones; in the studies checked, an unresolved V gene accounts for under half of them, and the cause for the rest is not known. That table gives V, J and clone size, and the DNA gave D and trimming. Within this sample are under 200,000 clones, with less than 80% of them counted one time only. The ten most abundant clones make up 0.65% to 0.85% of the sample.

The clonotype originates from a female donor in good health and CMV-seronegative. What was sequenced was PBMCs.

The CDR3 reads as follows: CASSVEGGRGETQYF. In nucleotides, the sequence is TGTGCCAGCAGCGTAGAAGGGGGCCGGGGTGAGACCCAGTACTTC. This receptor chain uses TRBV9 and TRBJ2-5; the junction holds 7 bases that match TRBD1. V and J are trimmed by 0 bases and 5 bases, and the gene matches miss 7 bases of the junction. From cysteine to phenylalanine, the CDR3 is 15 amino acids long. Of the read, only the CDR3 DNA is kept; its 45 bases are in frame from base 1. CDR1 and CDR2, looked up from the germline V gene, are SGDLS and YYNGEE.